This TCR beta chain came from a study of radiotherapy plus CTLA-4 blockade in lung cancer (dated by TCRdb to the late 2010s). As for the study more broadly: Among enrolled patients, roughly 20% had an objective response and 25% to 35% reached disease control. What the work shows at the level of the full study, not this receptor alone: Early dynamic changes in blood T cell clones, together with increased serum interferon-beta after radiation, were reported as the strongest predictors of response. After treatment with radiotherapy and ipilimumab, TCR clones that originated in tumors expanded in peripheral blood.

Including the terminal cysteine and phenylalanine, the CDR3 comprises 15 residues. Only CDR3 DNA is held: 45 bases, read in frame from base 1. Trimming removed 4 bases from V and 7 bases from J, leaving 19 bases between the germline ends. Reading the germline V gene gives CDR1 MDHEN and CDR2 SYDVKM. In this study, focal radiation therapy paired with CTLA-4 blockade (ipilimumab) was tested in patients who had chemo-refractory metastatic non-small-cell lung cancer. The receptor library was made with the immunoSEQ multiplex PCR assay. Held by TCRdb, this immuneACCESS table contains in-frame sequences only and omits some clones. Under half of the omission traces to an unresolved V gene where checked; the cause of the rest is unknown. The table for this sample lists 50,000 to 70,000 clones; around four fifths of them were counted only once. Clones ranked in the top ten supply 6% to 7.5% of the sample.

Note on this clone: What this receptor recognizes is not known. No base quality values were provided; no much bigger clone lies one nucleotide off.

The receptor's source is a human donor with non-small cell lung cancer whose response to radiotherapy plus ipilimumab could not be evaluated. Here the sequenced sample was peripheral blood, taken from a patient treated with radiotherapy plus ipilimumab. The chain joins TRBV28 to TRBJ1-2, with TRBD1 perhaps the D gene, on 6 matching bases. Here is the DNA: TGTGCCAGCAGTTCACAAGGGGGGGTAGTTTTTGGCTACACCTTC. It translates to CASSSQGGVVFGYTF.